This T cell receptor (beta chain) was identified in a study of T-cell reconstitution after alpha-beta-depleted transplantation in children. The table lists this clonotype with many counts. Its antigen is not identified. Preparing the TCRbeta library involved the use of unique molecular identifiers. MiXCR was run by TCRdb on the PCR reads, yielding one entry per CDR3 protein. The sample carries 97,000 or so distinct CDR3 sequences, roughly 7.6% recorded once. Overall study findings and caveats: T cells produced anew were the main source of T-cell counts and diversity one year after transplant.

J was trimmed by 2 bases and V by 6 bases; bases with no gene match: 3. The CDR3 spans 13 residues. Germline V lookup: CDR1 LNHNV, CDR2 YYDKDF (reference sequence). The chain uses TRBV15 and TRBJ1-2, with TRBD1 matching over 7 bases. This clonotype originated in a boy between 2 and 10 years old with acute lymphoblastic leukemia, due to receive a stem cell transplant. Specimen: PBMCs, collected before TCRalphabeta/CD19-depleted stem cell transplant. CDR3 nucleotide sequence: TGTGCCACCAGTCCGGACAGGAACTATGGCTACACCTTC. This sequence encodes CATSPDRNYGYTF.